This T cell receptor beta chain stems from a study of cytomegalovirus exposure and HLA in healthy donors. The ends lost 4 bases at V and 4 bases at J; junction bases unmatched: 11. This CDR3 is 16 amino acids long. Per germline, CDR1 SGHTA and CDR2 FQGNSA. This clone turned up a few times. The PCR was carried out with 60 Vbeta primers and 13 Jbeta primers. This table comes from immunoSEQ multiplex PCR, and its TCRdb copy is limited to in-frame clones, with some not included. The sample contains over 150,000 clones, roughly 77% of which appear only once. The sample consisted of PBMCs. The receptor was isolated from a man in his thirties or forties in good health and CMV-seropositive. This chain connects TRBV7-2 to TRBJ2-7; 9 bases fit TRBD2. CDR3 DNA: TGTGCCAGCAGCTACCTCCGCGGGGGGGCCTCGTACGAGCAGTACTTC. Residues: CASSYLRGGASYEQYF.